This T cell receptor (beta chain) was recorded in a study of PD-1 blockade in classical Hodgkin lymphoma. CDR3 size: 15 residues. The V gene's germline CDR1 is SNHLY and CDR2 FYNNEI. V lost 10 bases and J 2 bases, leaving 20 bases between the germline ends. The study's findings and limits: CD4+ TCR diversity, unlike CD8+, climbed significantly by C4D1.

Produced via immunoSEQ multiplex PCR; TCRdb's table is partial and in-frame only. The sample lists about 10,000 clones, about 75% occurring once. Concerning this clone itself: What it recognizes is unknown.

Every patient relapsed after autologous stem cell transplantation, and brentuximab vedotin exposure varied. This chain links TRBV2 with TRBJ2-5, with D tentatively TRBD1 or TRBD2 (7 bases each). This sequence was found in a human donor with classical Hodgkin lymphoma. The source was peripheral blood mononuclear cells (PBMCs), collected at baseline. The CDR3 DNA is TGTGCCACCCAAGGGGGCCTAGCGGAGCAAGAGACCCAGTACTTC. Translating gives CATQGGLAEQETQYF.